Presented here are 4 T cell receptor beta chains from one specimen sequenced in a study of T-cell memory formation after mild COVID-19. TCRdb used MiXCR to reprocess the 5' RACE reads, holding one entry per CDR3 protein. Of more than 150,000 distinct CDR3 sequences in the sample, over 20% were seen once. Sample: PBMCs or a T cell subset sorted from them (not recorded which). The receptor source for this set is an adult woman who had mild COVID-19 (a few samples of this study predate the infection). Cell type and time point are not known.

The V and J genes are TRBV19 and TRBJ1-1; D is unclear. Trimming cost V 6 bases and J 1 base, with 9 bases left between them. The CDR3 has 13 residues. Per germline, CDR1 LNHDA and CDR2 SQIVND (reference sequence). The CDR3 here is CASRTNKNTEAFF. The CDR3, as DNA: TGTGCCAGTAGGACAAACAAGAACACTGAAGCTTTCTTT.

This clonotype was found a few times. The chain's CDR3 is CASSLNEGALDTQYF. In nucleotides, the CDR3 is TGTGCCAGCAGTTTAAATGAGGGGGCATTAGATACGCAGTATTTT. The rearrangement uses TRBV27 and TRBJ2-3; TRBD1 agrees at 7 bases. After removal of 2 bases from V and 5 bases from J, the junction contained 7 bases not matched to a gene. CDR3 length: 15 residues. Per germline, CDR1 MNHEY and CDR2 SMNVEV (reference sequence).

V is TRBV5-6 and J is TRBJ2-7; D is unresolved. Germline lookup yields CDR1 SGHDT and CDR2 YYEEEE. V lost 2 bases to trimming and J lost 3 bases, with 9 bases between them. The CDR3 is 13 residues long. The CDR3 reads CASSFNSFYEQYF. The CDR3 DNA reads TGTGCCAGCAGCTTTAATAGCTTCTACGAGCAGTACTTC.

The chain carries TRBV6-6 and TRBJ2-1; 9 nucleotides match TRBD2. This CDR3 has 16 residues. Germline V lookup: CDR1 MNHNY, CDR2 SVGAGI (reference sequence). V lost 2 bases, J lost 3 bases, and 5 bases stayed unmatched. The CDR3 loop reads CASSYHAGGVYNEQFF. CDR3 sequence (DNA): TGTGCCAGCAGTTACCACGCGGGGGGGGTCTACAATGAGCAGTTCTTC.